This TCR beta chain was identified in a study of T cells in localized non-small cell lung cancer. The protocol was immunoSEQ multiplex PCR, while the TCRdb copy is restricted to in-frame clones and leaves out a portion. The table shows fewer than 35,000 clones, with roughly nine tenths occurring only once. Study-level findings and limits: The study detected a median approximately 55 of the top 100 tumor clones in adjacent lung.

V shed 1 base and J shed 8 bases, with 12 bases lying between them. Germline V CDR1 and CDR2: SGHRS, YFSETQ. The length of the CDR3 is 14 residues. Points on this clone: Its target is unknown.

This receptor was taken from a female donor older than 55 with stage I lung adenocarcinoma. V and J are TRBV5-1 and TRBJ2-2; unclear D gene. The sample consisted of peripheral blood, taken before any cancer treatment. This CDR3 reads CASSLLAARGELFF. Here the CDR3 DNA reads TGCGCCAGCAGCTTGTTGGCCGCCAGGGGGGAGCTGTTTTTT.